Listed below are T cell receptor beta chains from one sample, sequenced in a study of cytomegalovirus exposure and HLA in healthy donors. TCRdb's table, derived via immunoSEQ multiplex PCR, lists solely in-frame clones and lacks some. The sample lists over 50,000 clones; about 80% were seen once. The material sequenced was PBMCs. These receptors all stem from a man aged 35 to 55 in good health and CMV-seronegative. The CDR3 runs from the conserved cysteine through the conserved F or W. A D gene is named only where the DNA matches it firmly. Clone size is given for some rows only: seen once, a few or many times, or a class if the clone is expanded.

>TRBJ2-5|TRBV7-3|13|NA|NA
CASSRGYQETQYF
TGTGCCAGCAGCCGGGGGTACCAAGAGACCCAGTACTTC
>TRBJ1-2|TRBV5-1|16|NA|TRBD1
CASSSERTGVNYGYTF
TGCGCCAGCAGCTCCGAAAGGACAGGCGTAAACTATGGCTACACCTTC
>TRBJ1-2|TRBV6-5|13|once|TRBD1
CASRRGQGDGYTF
TGTGCCAGCAGACGGGGACAGGGCGATGGCTACACCTTC
>TRBJ2-5|TRBV5-1|15|NA|NA
CASSLDGHPQETQYF
TGCGCCAGCAGCTTGGACGGACACCCTCAAGAGACCCAGTACTTC
>TRBJ2-3|TRBV5-1|16|NA|TRBD1
CASRNRDRGRTDTQYF
TGCGCCAGCCGGAATAGGGACAGGGGGAGGACAGATACGCAGTATTTT
>TRBJ2-2|TRBV30|13|NA|NA
CAWRTGGTGELFF
TGTGCCTGGAGGACCGGGGGTACCGGGGAGCTGTTTTTT
>TRBJ1-2|TRBV6-5|13|NA|NA
CASSYSAGRGYTF
TGTGCCAGCAGTTACTCGGCAGGCAGGGGCTACACCTTC
>TRBJ1-1|TRBV30|13|NA|NA
CAWSRERGTEAFF
TGTGCCTGGAGTCGGGAGAGGGGAACTGAAGCTTTCTTT
>TRBJ1-2|TRBV4-2|15|few|TRBD1
CASSPPGQVPHGYTF
TGTGCCAGCAGCCCCCCCGGACAGGTCCCTCATGGCTACACCTTC
>TRBJ2-4|TRBV19|17|NA|NA
CASSIEDSILAKNIQYF
TGTGCCAGTAGTATAGAGGACAGCATCCTAGCCAAAAACATTCAGTACTTC
>TRBJ1-1|TRBV27|13|medium-sized|TRBD1
CASRGGGGGEAFF
TGTGCCAGCAGAGGGGGCGGAGGTGGAGAAGCTTTCTTT
>TRBJ2-5|TRBV7-9|15|NA|NA
CASSLSRVLQETQYF
TGTGCCAGCAGCTTGTCCAGGGTACTACAAGAGACCCAGTACTTC
>TRBJ2-3|TRBV6-6|13|NA|NA
CASRRHSTDTQYF
TGTGCCAGCAGAAGACACAGCACAGATACGCAGTATTTT
>TRBJ2-3|TRBV15|15|NA|TRBD2
CATSSNGGAEDTQYF
TGTGCCACCAGCAGTAACGGGGGGGCGGAAGATACGCAGTATTTT
>TRBJ2-5|TRBV27|16|NA|TRBD2
CASSLLASGGRETQYF
TGTGCCAGCAGTTTATTAGCTAGCGGGGGGCGGGAGACCCAGTACTTC
>TRBJ1-1|TRBV6-4|12|NA|TRBD1
CASRTTGGATFF
TGTGCCAGCAGGACGACAGGGGGCGCGACTTTCTTT
>TRBJ1-2|TRBV11-2|14|NA|NA
CASSLTNPESGYTF
TGTGCCAGCAGCTTAACGAATCCGGAGTCAGGCTACACCTTC
>TRBJ1-2|TRBV2|15|few|NA
CASRTLGGTGYGYTF
TGTGCCAGCAGGACGCTCGGGGGGACGGGCTATGGCTACACCTTC
>TRBJ2-1|TRBV7-6|16|NA|NA
CASSLALAGSGSREFF
TGTGCCAGCAGCTTAGCCCTGGCAGGGAGCGGGTCTAGGGAGTTCTTC
>TRBJ1-2|TRBV7-2|14|NA|NA
CASSSPLGAGGYTF
TGTGCCAGCAGCTCCCCATTGGGGGCAGGTGGCTACACCTTC
>TRBJ2-5|TRBV9|15|NA|NA
CASSRTGTSQETQYF
TGTGCCAGCAGCCGAACAGGGACGAGTCAAGAGACCCAGTACTTC
>TRBJ2-2|TRBV2|14|NA|NA
CASSEAGRDGELFF
TGTGCCAGCAGTGAAGCTGGGCGCGACGGGGAGCTGTTTTTT
>TRBJ2-3|TRBV6-6|14|NA|NA
CASSYPAGTDTQYF
TGTGCCAGCAGTTACCCGGCGGGTACAGATACGCAGTATTTT
>TRBJ1-1|TRBV30|13|NA|TRBD1
CAWSVQGFAEAFF
TGTGCCTGGAGTGTACAGGGGTTCGCTGAAGCTTTCTTT